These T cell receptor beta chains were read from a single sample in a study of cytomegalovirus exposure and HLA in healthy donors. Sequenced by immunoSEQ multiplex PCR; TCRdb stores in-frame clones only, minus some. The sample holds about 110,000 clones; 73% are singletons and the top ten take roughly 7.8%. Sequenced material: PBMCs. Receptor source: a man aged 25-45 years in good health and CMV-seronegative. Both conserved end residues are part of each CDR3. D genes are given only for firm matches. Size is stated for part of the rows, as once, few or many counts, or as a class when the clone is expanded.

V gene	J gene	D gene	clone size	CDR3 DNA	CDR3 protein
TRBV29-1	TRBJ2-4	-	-	TGCAGCGCCTCCGATCGGGATGGAGCCAAAAACATTCAGTACTTC	CSASDRDGAKNIQYF
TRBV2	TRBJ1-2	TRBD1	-	TGTGCCAGCAGTGAAAGATCCAGGGGGTGGGATGGCTACACCTTC	CASSERSRGWDGYTF
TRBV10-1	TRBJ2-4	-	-	TGCGCCAGCAGTGAGGACGTAGGGGTCTCCAAAAACATTCAGTACTTC	CASSEDVGVSKNIQYF
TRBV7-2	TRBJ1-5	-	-	TGTGCCAGCAGCTTTTCCTCAACAGGCAATCAGCCCCAGCATTTT	CASSFSSTGNQPQHF
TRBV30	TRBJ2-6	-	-	TGTGCCTGGAGTAAGGGGGCTGGGGCCAACGTCCTGACTTTC	CAWSKGAGANVLTF
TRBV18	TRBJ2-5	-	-	TGTGCCAGCTCACAAGACTCGGGGGAGACCCAGTACTTC	CASSQDSGETQYF
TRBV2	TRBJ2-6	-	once	TGTGCCAGCAACCCTAGATCTGGGGCCAACGTCCTGACTTTC	CASNPRSGANVLTF
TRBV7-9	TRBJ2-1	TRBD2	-	TGTGCCAGCAGCTCGGAGACTAGCGGGAGTTCCTACAATGAGCAGTTCTTC	CASSSETSGSSYNEQFF
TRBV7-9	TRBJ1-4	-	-	TGTGCCAGCACCCCCCGACAGGTCGGCGAAAAACTGTTTTTT	CASTPRQVGEKLFF
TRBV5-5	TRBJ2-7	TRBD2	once	TGTGCCAGCAGCCCGTGGGTAGCGGGAAGCGAGCAGTACTTC	CASSPWVAGSEQYF
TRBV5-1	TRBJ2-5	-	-	TGCGCCAGCAGCTTGGAGGCAGGTGGGGAGACCCAGTACTTC	CASSLEAGGETQYF
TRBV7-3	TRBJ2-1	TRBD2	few	TGTGCCAGCAGCCTTAGAGCTAGCGGGGCCAACAATGAGCAGTTCTTC	CASSLRASGANNEQFF
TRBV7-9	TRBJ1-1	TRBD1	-	TGTGCCAGCAGCGAGGGACAGTGGCTTGAAGCTTTCTTT	CASSEGQWLEAFF
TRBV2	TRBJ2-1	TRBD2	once	TGTGCCAGCATCTGGTCTCTAGCGGGGAGAGAGGTCTATGAGCAGTTCTTC	CASIWSLAGREVYEQFF
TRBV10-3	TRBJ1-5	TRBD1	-	TGTGCCATCAGTGAGGACAGGGGGACTCAGCCCCAGCATTTT	CAISEDRGTQPQHF
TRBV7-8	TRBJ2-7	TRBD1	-	TGTGCCAGCAGCGTCGGGACAGCGAACTACGAGCAGTACTTC	CASSVGTANYEQYF
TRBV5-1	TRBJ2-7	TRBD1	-	TGCGCCAGCGGGCCCCGGGACAGGGACTACGAGCAGTACTTC	CASGPRDRDYEQYF
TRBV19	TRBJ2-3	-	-	TGTGCCAGTAGTATAGATAAAGCCACAGATACGCAGTATTTT	CASSIDKATDTQYF
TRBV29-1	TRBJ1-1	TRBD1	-	TGCAGCGCTGACAGGGGGCTAACGAACACTGAAGCTTTCTTT	CSADRGLTNTEAFF
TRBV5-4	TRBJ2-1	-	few	TGTGCCAGCAGCTTGGCCGGCGGGGGCGTCTACAATGAGCAGTTCTTC	CASSLAGGGVYNEQFF
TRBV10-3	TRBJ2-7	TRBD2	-	TGTGCCATCAGTCAGGGACTAGGTAACGAGCAGTACTTC	CAISQGLGNEQYF
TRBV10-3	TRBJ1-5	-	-	TGTGCCATCAGTGAACGCGGACAAAGTAGCAATCAGCCCCAGCATTTT	CAISERGQSSNQPQHF
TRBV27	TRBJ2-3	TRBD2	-	TGTGCCAGCAGAGGGACTAGCGGGGGATGGGATACGCAGTATTTT	CASRGTSGGWDTQYF
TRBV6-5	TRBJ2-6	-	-	TGTGCCAGCAGTTCGTATTTAGGGGCCAACGTCCTGACTTTC	CASSSYLGANVLTF
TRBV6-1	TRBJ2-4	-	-	TGTGCCAGCAGTGAAATTCAGGGTGATCAGTACTTC	CASSEIQGDQYF
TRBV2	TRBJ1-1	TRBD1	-	TGTGCCAGCAGGGCAAGACAGGGCATGAACACTGAAGCTTTCTTT	CASRARQGMNTEAFF
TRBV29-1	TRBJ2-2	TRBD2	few	TGCAGCGTTGAAGAAATTGGCGGGGGGGCCGCCGGGGAGCTGTTTTTT	CSVEEIGGGAAGELFF
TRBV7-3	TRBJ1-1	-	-	TGTGCCAGCAGCTCACAGGGCCCGGGTACTGAAGCTTTCTTT	CASSSQGPGTEAFF
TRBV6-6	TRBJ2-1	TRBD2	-	TGTGCCAGCAGTTCCCTAGCGGGGCCGTTATACAATGAGCAGTTCTTC	CASSSLAGPLYNEQFF
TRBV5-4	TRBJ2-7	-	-	TGTGCCAGCAGCCCTGACAGATCCTACGAGCAGTACTTC	CASSPDRSYEQYF
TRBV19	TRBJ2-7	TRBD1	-	TGTGCCAGTGCCAATACCGGGACAGGATCCTACGAGCAGTACTTC	CASANTGTGSYEQYF
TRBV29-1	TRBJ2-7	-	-	TGCAGCGTTGAAGAGTCCACTAGCTACGAGCAGTACTTC	CSVEESTSYEQYF
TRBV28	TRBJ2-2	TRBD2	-	TGTGCCAGCAGTTTCTATCTGGCAACTAGCGGGAGGGTCGACACCGGGGAGCTGTTTTTT	CASSFYLATSGRVDTGELFF
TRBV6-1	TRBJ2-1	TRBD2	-	TGTGCCAGCAGTGAAGCTTTACTAGCGGGAGGCTCCTACAATGAGCAGTTCTTC	CASSEALLAGGSYNEQFF
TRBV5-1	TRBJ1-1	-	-	TGCGCCAGCAGCCGTTCTGACAGGCTCTCGGGGACTGAAGCTTTCTTT	CASSRSDRLSGTEAFF
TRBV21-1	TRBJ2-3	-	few	TGTGCCAGCAGCAAGTACCTAGCGGGGGGATCAAATAGCACAGATACGCAGTATTTT	CASSKYLAGGSNSTDTQYF
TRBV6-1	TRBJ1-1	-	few	TGTGCCAGCAGGATGAGGGAGGCTGAAGCTTTCTTT	CASRMREAEAFF
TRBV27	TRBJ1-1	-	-	TGTGCCAGCGGAGAGTTTGAAGCTTTCTTT	CASGEFEAFF
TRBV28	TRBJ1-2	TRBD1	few	TGTGCCAGCAGCCCTACAGGGGGCTATGGCTACACCTTC	CASSPTGGYGYTF
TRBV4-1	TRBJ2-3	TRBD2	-	TGCGCCAGCAGCCAAGCCTACGGCGGGGGGAACACAGATACGCAGTATTTT	CASSQAYGGGNTDTQYF
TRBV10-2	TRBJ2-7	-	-	TGCGCCAGCAGTGGCCTAGCGATGTCCTACGAGCAGTACTTC	CASSGLAMSYEQYF
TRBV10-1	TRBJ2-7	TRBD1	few	TGCGCCAGCAGATACCGGGACAGAAGATACGAGCAGTACTTC	CASRYRDRRYEQYF
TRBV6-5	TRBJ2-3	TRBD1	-	TGTGCCAGCAGAAGGGACAGCCACACAGATACGCAGTATTTT	CASRRDSHTDTQYF
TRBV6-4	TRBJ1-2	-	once	TGTGCCAGCAGCCCCAACCCGGGACTCTCTGGCTACACCTTC	CASSPNPGLSGYTF
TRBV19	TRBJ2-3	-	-	TGTGCCAGCGCAGGGGACGCTCGGGATACGCAGTATTTT	CASAGDARDTQYF
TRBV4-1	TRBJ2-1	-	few	TGCGCCAGCAGCCAAGATCGTGGGACTCACTACAATGAGCAGTTCTTC	CASSQDRGTHYNEQFF
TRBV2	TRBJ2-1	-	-	TGTGCCAGCAAGGGGTGGCAGGGGCGTTACAATGAGCAGTTCTTC	CASKGWQGRYNEQFF
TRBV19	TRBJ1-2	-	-	TGTGCCAGTAGTATCGGAGTTGTGGATGGCTACACCTTC	CASSIGVVDGYTF